Following are 5 T cell receptor beta chains from one sample sequenced in a study of beta chain features in type 1 diabetes. These receptors have no known antigen. The authors reverse transcribed all of the isolated RNA, so sequencing captured expressed TCRB transcripts. Method: immunoSEQ multiplex PCR; TCRdb's copy keeps in-frame clones and lacks some. The table shows more than 250,000 clones, with about 15% occurring only once. Study results and limitations: Shorter TCRB CDR3s, moderately but significantly so, were found in Type 1 diabetes patients in all four CD4+ subsets.

The sequencing sample was made of naive CD4+ T cells from blood. The receptors stem from a man between 18 and 35 years old with type 1 diabetes.

This clone was seen only a few times. The chain recombines TRBV11-2 with TRBJ2-3; D not resolved. CDR1 SGHAT and CDR2 FQNNGV come from the germline V gene. CDR3 size: 12 residues. Trimming took 3 bases from V and 5 from J, leaving 6 bases between them. The CDR3 nucleotides read TGTGCCAGCAGCTTTGCGGTAGATACGCAGTATTTT. Its protein is CASSFAVDTQYF.

This chain connects TRBV5-1 to TRBJ2-3, with 10 bases that match TRBD1. With 6 bases clipped from V and 3 bases from J, the junction kept 7 bases outside the gene matches. The CDR3 covers 15 residues. The germline V gene encodes CDR1 SGHRS and CDR2 YFSETQ. CDR3 sequence (DNA): TGCGCCAGCAACTTACGGGACAGGGGAACAGATACGCAGTATTTT. Encoded protein: CASNLRDRGTDTQYF.

This clone was seen just once. The V call is TRBV10-3, the J call TRBJ2-3; the match to TRBD2 covers 12 bases. Trimming at V came to 8 bases and at J to 4 bases, leaving 7 bases not matched to a gene. This CDR3 is built from 15 residues. Germline lookup yields CDR1 ENHRY and CDR2 SYGVKD. CDR3 sequence reads: CAIGKTSGSADTQYF. The CDR3 coding sequence is TGTGCCATCGGGAAGACTAGCGGGAGTGCAGATACGCAGTATTTT.

The V gene is TRBV7-9, the J gene TRBJ2-5, with a possible D match to TRBD1 (6 bases). V dropped 7 bases and J dropped 5 bases, with 11 bases sitting between them. This CDR3 has 12 residues. The germline V gene encodes CDR1 SEHNR and CDR2 FQNEAQ (reference sequence). Here the CDR3 reads CASTTGTETQYF. The CDR3 DNA reads as TGTGCCAGCACCACAGGGACCGAGACCCAGTACTTC.

This clone was seen a few times. CDR3 DNA sequence: TGTGCCAGCAGTGAATACCGGGCAGGGAAGGGTGGCTACACCTTC. Translating gives CASSEYRAGKGGYTF. V gene TRBV25-1 combines with J gene TRBJ1-2; D is possibly TRBD1 (5 bases). With 0 bases removed from V and 7 bases from J, the gap between germline ends came to 15 bases. Germline values: CDR1 MGHDK, CDR2 SYGVNS. The CDR3 has 15 amino acids.